This TCR beta chain was recorded in a study of breast tumors, draining lymph nodes, adjacent tissues. The CDR3 runs to 14 residues. CDR1 and CDR2 from the germline V gene are SGHVS and FQNEAQ. As concerns this clonotype: One junction end disagrees with the germline gene, perhaps due to a read error.

TCRdb redid the calling of the multiplex PCR reads with MiXCR, one entry per CDR3 protein. The sample gives about 20,000 distinct CDR3 sequences, about 45% of which show up once; approximately 20% is in the top ten. This TCR came from a female donor with breast cancer. Some clones in this sample may be carry-over from other donors' samples. The genes are TRBV7-8 and TRBJ2-1; a possible D gene is TRBD2 (6 bases). The material sequenced was breast tumor tissue. The CDR3 coding sequence is TGTACCAGCAGCTTGGGGGGCTCCTACAATGAGCAGTTCTTC. The encoded protein is CTSSLGGSYNEQFF. Variable domain in full (rest from reference TRBV7-8 and TRBJ2-1): GAGVSQSPRYKVAKRGQDVALRCDPISGHVSLFWYQQALGQGPEFLTYFQNEAQLDKSGLPSDRFFAERPEGSVSTLKIQRTQQEDSAVYLCTSSLGGSYNEQFFGPGTRLTVL.